The table lists the clone carrying this TCR beta chain with a count of one. This entry belongs to a study of blood T cell repertoires in COVID-19. The table came from immunoSEQ multiplex PCR; TCRdb's copy has only in-frame clones and leaves some out. This table has 150,000 to 200,000 clones, roughly 82% appearing once. The CDR3 contains 13 residues. With 2 bases removed from V and 5 bases from J, the gap between germline ends came to 9 bases. Researchers sorted participants into cohorts using their self-reported clinical history. Sequencing input: PBMCs or T cells enriched from blood (not recorded which). V usage is TRBV12-3 or TRBV12-4 and J usage is TRBJ1-2; D remains unclear. The sequence was obtained from a man between 50 and 59 years old who had recovered from COVID-19. In DNA form, the CDR3 reads TGTGCCAGCAGTTTATTCCTCTTTTATGGCTACACCTTC. Its protein product is CASSLFLFYGYTF.